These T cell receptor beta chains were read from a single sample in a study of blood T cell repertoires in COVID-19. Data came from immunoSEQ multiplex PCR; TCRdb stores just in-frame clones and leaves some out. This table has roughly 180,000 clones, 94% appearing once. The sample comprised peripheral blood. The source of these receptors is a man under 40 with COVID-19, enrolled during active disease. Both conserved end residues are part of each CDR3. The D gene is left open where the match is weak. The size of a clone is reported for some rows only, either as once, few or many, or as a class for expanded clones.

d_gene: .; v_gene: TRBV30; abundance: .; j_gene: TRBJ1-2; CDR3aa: CAFEPRDGYTF; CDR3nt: TGTGCCTTTGAACCTCGGGATGGCTACACCTTC
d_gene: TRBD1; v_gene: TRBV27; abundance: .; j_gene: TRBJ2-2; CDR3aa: CASSPWDRANTGELFF; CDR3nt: TGTGCCAGCAGTCCCTGGGACAGGGCGAACACCGGGGAGCTGTTTTTT
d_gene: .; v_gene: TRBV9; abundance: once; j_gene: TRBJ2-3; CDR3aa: CASSALQSTDTQYF; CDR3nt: TGTGCCAGCAGCGCCCTACAGAGCACAGATACGCAGTATTTT
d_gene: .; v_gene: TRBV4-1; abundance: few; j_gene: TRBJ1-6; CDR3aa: CASSQSSGESYNSPLHF; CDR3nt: TGCGCCAGCAGCCAGTCATCTGGAGAAAGCTATAATTCACCCCTCCACTTT
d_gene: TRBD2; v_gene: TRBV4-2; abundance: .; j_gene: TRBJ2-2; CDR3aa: CASSHSGTSDTGELFF; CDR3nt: TGTGCCAGCAGCCACTCCGGGACTAGTGACACCGGGGAGCTGTTTTTT
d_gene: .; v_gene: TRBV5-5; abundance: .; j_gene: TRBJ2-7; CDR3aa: CASSLGAGVTYEQYF; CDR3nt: TGTGCCAGCAGCTTGGGCGCAGGGGTTACCTACGAGCAGTACTTC
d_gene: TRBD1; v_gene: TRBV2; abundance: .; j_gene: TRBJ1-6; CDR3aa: CASSEARGRRSPLHF; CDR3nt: TGTGCCAGCAGTGAAGCGAGGGGGCGAAGATCACCCCTCCACTTT
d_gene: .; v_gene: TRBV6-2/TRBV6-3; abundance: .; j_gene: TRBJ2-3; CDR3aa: CASSYRFGSSTDTQYF; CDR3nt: TGTGCCAGCAGTTACAGGTTTGGTAGCAGCACAGATACGCAGTATTTT
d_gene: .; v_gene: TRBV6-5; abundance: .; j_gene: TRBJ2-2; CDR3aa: CASTSPRTAPGELFF; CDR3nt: TGTGCCAGCACCTCCCCCCGGACAGCGCCGGGGGAGCTGTTTTTT
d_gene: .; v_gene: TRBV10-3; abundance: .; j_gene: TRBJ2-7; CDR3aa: CAISERIEGYEQYF; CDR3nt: TGTGCCATCAGTGAGAGGATCGAGGGCTACGAGCAGTACTTC
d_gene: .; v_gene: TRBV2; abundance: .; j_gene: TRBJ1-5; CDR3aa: CASSDGGVSNQPQHF; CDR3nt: TGTGCCAGCAGTGATGGGGGGGTAAGCAATCAGCCCCAGCATTTT
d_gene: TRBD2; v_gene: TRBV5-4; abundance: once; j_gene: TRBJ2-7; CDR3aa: CASSPGTSGGFPYEQYF; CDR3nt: TGTGCCAGCAGCCCCGGGACTAGCGGGGGATTCCCTTACGAGCAGTACTTC
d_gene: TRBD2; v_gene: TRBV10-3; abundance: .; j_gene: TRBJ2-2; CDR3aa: CATTPGLGLANTGELFF; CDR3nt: TGTGCCACCACTCCGGGACTAGGATTGGCGAACACCGGGGAGCTGTTTTTT
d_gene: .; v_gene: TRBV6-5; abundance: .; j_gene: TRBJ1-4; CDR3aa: CASRSGLWEKLFF; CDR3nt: TGTGCCAGCCGATCAGGACTGTGGGAAAAACTGTTTTTT
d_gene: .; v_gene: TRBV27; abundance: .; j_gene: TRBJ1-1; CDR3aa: CASSLRGWTEAFF; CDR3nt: TGTGCCAGCAGTCTCAGGGGTTGGACTGAAGCTTTCTTT
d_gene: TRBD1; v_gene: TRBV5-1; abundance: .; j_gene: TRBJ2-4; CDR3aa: CASSLAGTGAGKNIQYF; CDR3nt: TGCGCCAGCAGCTTGGCCGGGACAGGGGCCGGCAAAAACATTCAGTACTTC
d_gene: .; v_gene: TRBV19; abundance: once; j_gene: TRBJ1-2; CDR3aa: CASSLGEDYGYTF; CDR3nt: TGTGCCAGTTCCTTAGGCGAGGACTATGGCTACACCTTC
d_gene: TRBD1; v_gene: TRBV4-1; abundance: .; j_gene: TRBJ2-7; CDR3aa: CASSRGQGGPLEQYF; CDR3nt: TGCGCCAGCAGCCGCGGACAGGGCGGGCCTCTCGAGCAGTACTTC
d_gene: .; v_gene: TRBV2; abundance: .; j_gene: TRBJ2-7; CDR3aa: CASSEIALGSYEQYF; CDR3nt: TGTGCCAGCAGTGAAATAGCCCTCGGCTCCTACGAGCAGTACTTC
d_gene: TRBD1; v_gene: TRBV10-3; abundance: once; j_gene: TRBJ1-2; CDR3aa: CAISEWTGAESGYTF; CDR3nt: TGTGCCATCAGTGAATGGACAGGGGCTGAGTCCGGCTACACCTTC
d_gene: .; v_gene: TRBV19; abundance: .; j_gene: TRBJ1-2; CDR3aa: CASSIGGAGYTF; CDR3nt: TGTGCCAGTAGTATTGGGGGGGCTGGCTACACCTTC
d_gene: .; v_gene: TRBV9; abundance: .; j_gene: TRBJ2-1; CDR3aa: CASSVTGVSSYNEQFF; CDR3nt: TGTGCCAGCAGCGTTACAGGTGTTAGCTCCTACAATGAGCAGTTCTTC
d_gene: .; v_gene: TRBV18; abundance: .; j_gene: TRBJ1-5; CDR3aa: CASSPMRDQPQHF; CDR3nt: TGTGCCAGCTCACCTATGAGGGATCAGCCCCAGCATTTT
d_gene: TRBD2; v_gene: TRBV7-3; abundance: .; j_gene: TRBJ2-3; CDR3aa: CASSLRGFGGGNTDTQYF; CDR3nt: TGTGCCAGCAGCTTAAGGGGTTTTGGCGGGGGGAACACAGATACGCAGTATTTT
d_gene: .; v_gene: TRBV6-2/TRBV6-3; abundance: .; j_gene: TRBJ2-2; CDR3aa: CASSYGDTANTGELFF; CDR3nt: TGTGCCAGCAGTTACGGGGACACCGCGAACACCGGGGAGCTGTTTTTT
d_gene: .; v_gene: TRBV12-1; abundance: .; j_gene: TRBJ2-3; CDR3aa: CASSLRLAGGGEDTQYF; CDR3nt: TGTGCCAGCAGCTTGCGACTAGCGGGGGGCGGGGAAGATACGCAGTATTTT
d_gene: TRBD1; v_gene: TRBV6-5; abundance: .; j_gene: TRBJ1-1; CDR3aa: CASSWSPTGVNTEAFF; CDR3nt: TGTGCCAGCAGTTGGTCCCCGACAGGGGTGAACACTGAAGCTTTCTTT
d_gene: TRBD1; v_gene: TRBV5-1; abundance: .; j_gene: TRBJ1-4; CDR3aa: CASSLGGTENEKLFF; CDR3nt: TGCGCCAGCAGCTTGGGAGGGACAGAAAATGAAAAACTGTTTTTT
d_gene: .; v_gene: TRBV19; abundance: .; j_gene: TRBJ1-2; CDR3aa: CASLRTDNYGYTF; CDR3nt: TGTGCCAGTTTAAGAACAGATAACTATGGCTACACCTTC
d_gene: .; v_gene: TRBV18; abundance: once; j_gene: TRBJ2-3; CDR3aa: CASSPSSLTGTGKTDTQYF; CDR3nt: TGTGCCAGCTCACCTAGTTCTTTGACCGGCACAGGGAAGACAGATACGCAGTATTTT
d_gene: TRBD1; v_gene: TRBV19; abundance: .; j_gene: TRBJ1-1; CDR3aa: CASSGQGRTEAFF; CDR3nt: TGTGCCAGTAGTGGACAGGGGCGCACTGAAGCTTTCTTT
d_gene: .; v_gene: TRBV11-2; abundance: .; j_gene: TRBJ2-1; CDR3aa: CASSLVRDNEQFF; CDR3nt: TGTGCCAGCAGCTTAGTGCGGGACAATGAGCAGTTCTTC
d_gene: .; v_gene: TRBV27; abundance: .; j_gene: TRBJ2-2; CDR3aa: CASSRSLVRANTGELFF; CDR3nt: TGTGCCAGCAGTCGGAGCCTCGTCCGCGCGAACACCGGGGAGCTGTTTTTT
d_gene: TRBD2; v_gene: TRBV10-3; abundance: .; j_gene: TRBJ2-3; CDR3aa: CAISPSGSSGGSTDTQYF; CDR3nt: TGTGCCATCAGCCCCTCGGGGAGTAGCGGGGGGTCCACAGATACGCAGTATTTT
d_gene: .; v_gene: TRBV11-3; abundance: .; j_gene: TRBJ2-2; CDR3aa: CASSLGGGHANTGELFF; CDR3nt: TGTGCCAGCAGCTTAGGAGGAGGCCATGCGAACACCGGGGAGCTGTTTTTT